These 22 T cell receptor beta chains share one sample of origin, sequenced in a study of OX40 agonist ivuxolimab in advanced cancers. Only in-frame clones appear in the TCRdb table, and some are missing; sequencing was by immunoSEQ multiplex PCR. This table holds over 30,000 clones, around four fifths found once. This specimen consisted of CD4+ or CD8+ T cells sorted from blood, obtained in a trial of the OX40 agonist ivuxolimab. The receptor source for this set is an adult with an advanced solid tumor such as melanoma, head and neck, liver or kidney cancer.

This chain links TRBV19 with TRBJ1-2, with D perhaps TRBD1 (6 bases). V was clipped by 5 bases and J by 7 bases, with 17 bases between them. CDR3 length equals 14 residues. Germline CDR1 is LNHDA and CDR2 is SQIVND (reference sequence). The CDR3 bases are TGTGCCAGTAGTTCCCTGGGGACATCCTGTGGCTACACCTTC. It specifies CASSSLGTSCGYTF.

V and J are TRBV4-1 and TRBJ1-1; D possibly corresponds to TRBD1 (5 bases). Germline V gives CDR1 MGHRA, CDR2 YSYEKL. Deletions cut 6 bases from V and 0 bases from J, with 23 bases between. This CDR3 is built from 18 residues. Here the CDR3 DNA reads TGCGCCAGCAGTCTCTTTGGTGACAGCCAACTTATGAACACTGAAGCTTTCTTT. The encoded protein is CASSLFGDSQLMNTEAFF.

This clone was observed a single time. The V and J genes are TRBV5-8 and TRBJ1-5, with D possibly being TRBD1 (6 bases). Looked up from germline, CDR1 is SGHTS and CDR2 is YDEGEE. The CDR3 contains 14 residues. With 6 bases removed from V and 2 bases from J, the gap between germline ends came to 12 bases. CDR3 sequence reads: CASTQRTGNQPQHF. The CDR3 coding sequence is TGTGCCAGCACCCAACGGACAGGCAATCAGCCCCAGCATTTT.

This clone was seen only once. This chain joins TRBV7-9 and TRBJ2-7; weak D call: TRBD2 (5 bases). With 1 base removed from V and 0 bases from J, the gap between germline ends came to 10 bases. Germline V gene sequence: CDR1 SEHNR, CDR2 FQNEAQ (reference sequence). The length of the CDR3 is 15 residues. The CDR3 nucleotides read TGTGCCAGCAGCTTAGGGCGAGCGGACTCCTACGAGCAGTACTTC. Translation gives CASSLGRADSYEQYF.

CDR3 in DNA: TGCGCCAGCAGCTTGGCCAAGGGACAGGCGAACACCGGGGAGCTGTTTTTT. Translating gives CASSLAKGQANTGELFF. V is TRBV5-1 and J is TRBJ2-2; 8 bases are shared with TRBD1. The germline V gene encodes CDR1 SGHRS and CDR2 YFSETQ. This CDR3 comprises 17 residues. The V and J ends lost 0 bases and 0 bases, in that order; junction bases with no gene match: 4. The full variable domain, its missing parts supplied by reference TRBV5-1 and TRBJ2-2, is KAGVTQTPRYLIKTRGQQVTLSCSPISGHRSVSWYQQTPGQGLQFLFEYFSETQRNKGNFPGRFSGRQFSNSRSEMNVSTLELGDSALYLCASSLAKGQANTGELFFGEGSRLTVL.

This chain links TRBV5-1 with TRBJ1-1; D is ambiguous. V was clipped by 0 bases and J by 0 bases, with 9 bases between them. This CDR3 contains 15 residues. From germline, CDR1 is SGHRS and CDR2 YFSETQ. The CDR3 loop reads CASSLAGLMNTEAFF. The DNA of the CDR3 is TGCGCCAGCAGCTTGGCTGGGCTGATGAACACTGAAGCTTTCTTT.

V and J are TRBV7-6 and TRBJ1-1; D is unclear. This CDR3 spans 13 amino acids. V was shortened by 2 bases and J by 2 bases, with 6 bases between the two germline ends. Germline V gene data show CDR1 as SGHVS and CDR2 as FNYEAQ. CDR3 residues: CASSLQDNTEAFF. The CDR3 region has the DNA TGTGCCAGCAGCTTACAGGATAACACTGAAGCTTTCTTT.

The sample holds one count of this clone. In nucleotides, the CDR3 is TGTGCCAGCAGCGCGACGACAGGGGCGATTGAAAAACTGTTTTTT. Protein: CASSATTGAIEKLFF. The chain links TRBV28 to TRBJ1-4; 8 nucleotides line up with TRBD1. Trimming cost V 6 bases and J 7 bases; bases outside gene matches: 10. This CDR3 is built from 15 residues. Germline CDR1 MDHEN, CDR2 SYDVKM.

Note on this clone: The junction shows a germline mismatch at one end, possibly a read error. This rearrangement joins TRBV2 to TRBJ1-6, with D possibly matching TRBD1 (5 bases). The V gene's germline CDR1 is SNHLY and CDR2 FYNNEI. The CDR3 extends over 14 amino acids. CDR3 loop: CAGSVRTEGSPLHF. The CDR3 DNA follows: TGTGCCGGCAGTGTCCGGACCGAGGGGTCACCCCTCCACTTT.

This chain links TRBV7-9 with TRBJ2-7; a weak D match, TRBD1 (6 bases). This CDR3 contains 15 residues. V was cut by 5 bases and J by 0 bases, with 14 bases left in between. Looked up from germline, CDR1 is SEHNR and CDR2 is FQNEAQ (reference sequence). CDR3 amino acids: CASSPRQEISYEQYF. The CDR3 DNA is TGTGCCAGCAGCCCCCGACAGGAAATCTCCTACGAGCAGTACTTC.

Concerning this clone itself: This specimen includes other DNA sequences encoding the same CDR3. V is TRBV5-1 and J is TRBJ2-5; D is unclear. The CDR3 consists of 11 residues. Germline assignment: CDR1 SGHRS and CDR2 YFSETQ. V dropped 3 bases and J dropped 2 bases, with 2 bases sitting between them. CDR3 sequence: CASSSQETQYF. Here the CDR3 DNA reads TGCGCCAGCAGCTCGCAAGAGACCCAGTACTTC.

The chain combines TRBV5-1 with TRBJ1-1; D perhaps matches TRBD1 (6 bases). Trimming took 4 bases from V and 2 from J, leaving 21 bases between them. There are 17 residues in the CDR3. The germline CDR1 and CDR2 sequences are SGHRS and YFSETQ. CDR3 region: CASSLTGLLDLNTEAFF. In DNA form, the CDR3 reads TGCGCCAGCAGCCTGACAGGCCTCCTGGACCTTAACACTGAAGCTTTCTTT.

This chain uses TRBV9 with TRBJ1-4; 8 nucleotides line up with TRBD1. Germline loops: CDR1 SGDLS, CDR2 YYNGEE. The CDR3 is 19 amino acids. V gave up 3 bases and J gave up 3 bases; unmatched junction bases: 16. CDR3 amino acids: CASSALDRGHTGSNEKLFF. The CDR3 DNA reads as TGTGCCAGCAGCGCTCTAGACAGGGGTCATACCGGATCTAATGAAAAACTGTTTTTT.

CDR3 in amino acids: CATSLQMGYTEAFF. The DNA for the CDR3 is TGTGCCACCAGCCTTCAGATGGGGTACACTGAAGCTTTCTTT. The chain is built from TRBV15 and TRBJ1-1; D remains ambiguous. The V end was cut by 5 bases, the J end by 3 bases, with 13 bases between. This CDR3 has 14 residues. Germline assignment: CDR1 LNHNV and CDR2 YYDKDF (reference sequence).

The chain has TRBV6-1 and TRBJ2-5; D is ambiguous. Gene TRBJ2-7 matches the end of the DNA better, so the J call may be wrong. The CDR3 is made up of 12 amino acids. CDR1 and CDR2 (germline): MNHNS, SASEGT. CDR3 coding DNA: TGTGCCAGCTCACAGCTCCACTACGAGCAGTACTTC. Amino acid sequence: CASSQLHYEQYF.

The sample holds a few counts of this clone. The chain employs TRBV7-9 and TRBJ2-2; no definite D call. The CDR3 is 15 amino acids. CDR1 is SEHNR, CDR2 FQNEAQ, per germline (reference sequence). V was trimmed by 0 bases and J by 1 base, leaving 6 bases between them. The CDR3 bases are TGTGCCAGCAGCTTAGCGCAGTGGAACACCGGGGAGCTGTTTTTT. Translated, it gives CASSLAQWNTGELFF.

The chain couples TRBV6-5 to TRBJ1-4; 8 nucleotides match TRBD1. This CDR3 region has 13 residues. CDR1 MNHEY and CDR2 SVGAGI come from the germline V gene. The ends lost 6 bases at V and 6 bases at J; junction bases unmatched: 3. The CDR3 region has the DNA TGTGCCAGCAGACAGGGGGGGGATGAAAAACTGTTTTTT. It yields the protein CASRQGGDEKLFF.

The gene calls are TRBV2 and TRBJ1-5; 7 positions match TRBD1. This CDR3 comprises 18 residues. The germline V gene has CDR1 SNHLY and CDR2 FYNNEI. J lost 0 bases, V lost 7 bases, and 15 bases had no gene match. The CDR3 DNA reads as TGTGCCAGCAACAGAAGGCAGGGGGTCTCATATAGCAATCAGCCCCAGCATTTT. This sequence encodes CASNRRQGVSYSNQPQHF.

The V call is TRBV7-6, the J call TRBJ1-1, with 9 bases that match TRBD1. Trimming removed 4 bases from V and 6 bases from J; junction bases left unmatched: 6. There are 14 residues in the CDR3. Germline assignment: CDR1 SGHVS and CDR2 FNYEAQ. The CDR3 region has the DNA TGTGCCAGCAGCTCGAAACAGGGGGCCTCTGAAGCTTTCTTT. Translating it yields CASSSKQGASEAFF.

The chain joins TRBV6-5 to TRBJ1-1; D gene ambiguous. From germline, CDR1 is MNHEY and CDR2 SVGAGI. CDR3 length: 13 residues. V lost 4 bases, J lost 5 bases, and 11 bases lay in between. The CDR3: CASSSLFGTEAFF. In DNA form, the CDR3 reads TGTGCCAGCAGTTCCCTGTTCGGAACTGAAGCTTTCTTT.

In this sample, this clone turned up once. The V and J genes are TRBV7-9 and TRBJ2-2, with TRBD2 matching 8 bases. This CDR3 has 17 amino acids. CDR1 is SEHNR and CDR2 is FQNEAQ in the germline V gene (reference sequence). After removal of 7 bases from V and 1 base from J, the junction contained 11 bases not matched to a gene. The CDR3 region has the DNA TGTGCCAGCACCTCGGGAGGGGGTATTGGGAACACCGGGGAGCTGTTTTTT. It specifies CASTSGGGIGNTGELFF.

The rearrangement links TRBV10-1 to TRBJ2-1; 8 bases match TRBD2. The trim removed 5 bases at V and 1 base at J, leaving 7 bases unmatched. The CDR3 has 16 residues. CDR1 is WNHNN, CDR2 SYGVQD, per germline (reference sequence). The CDR3 protein is CASSSGSGVSYNEQFF. The CDR3 DNA follows: TGCGCCAGCAGTTCCGGTAGCGGGGTTTCCTACAATGAGCAGTTCTTC.